This T cell receptor beta chain was observed in a study of T-cell memory formation after mild COVID-19 (dated by TCRdb to about 2021). Notes on the research overall: TCR sequence clusters from the two donors were found to be largely donor specific. The cohort was made up of two young adult volunteers, one female and one male, who were previously healthy. T-cell clones expanding and contracting after mild COVID-19 in a couple of donors were tracked by longitudinal TCRalpha and TCRbeta repertoire sequencing. What the study reported, not specific to this receptor: Contracting CD4+ clones were located mainly in the CM and EM memory subsets, whereas CD8+ clones were found to be enriched in EMRA. Clones that contracted from day 15 to 85 showed balanced CD4/CD8 phenotypes, whereas a second wave of clones that expanded from day 15 to 37 leaned towards CD4+. Only a couple of mild cases were covered in the study, and larger cohorts including severe cases with pre-infection samples were considered necessary. The detection of some responding clones in pre-infection memory suggests that pre-existing cross-reactive memory T cells joined the SARS-CoV-2 response. SARS-CoV-2 specificity was not confirmed for the second-wave clones peaking on day 37.

Of note for this clonotype: There is no known antigen for this receptor. Base qualities are not at hand, and no much larger clone is one base apart.

TCRdb names Illumina NovaSeq 6000 as the instrument used. TCRalpha and TCRbeta cDNA libraries were built by 5'RACE with constant-segment primers, adding sample barcodes and unique molecular identifiers. RNA was extracted from every sample with Trizol reagent. Amplification of the libraries took two PCR steps, and the second step added a second sample barcode plus Illumina TruSeq adapters. Libraries were sequenced on an Illumina NovaSeq with 2 x 150 bp paired-end reads. In the authors' own workflow: Demultiplexing of reads and collapsing into UMI-guided consensus sequences were performed with migec v1.2.7. Using mixcr v2.1.11, the UMI consensuses were aligned to TRA and TRB V and J templates and assembled into clonotypes. A clonotype was counted as expanded or contracted only if both edgeR and NoisET called the change significant, with noise models trained on biological replicates. For edgeR calls, the cutoffs were a false discovery rate-adjusted p below 0.01 and a log2 fold-change threshold of 1. As an exploratory analysis of dynamics, max-normalized trajectories of the 1000 most abundant clonotypes were examined by PCA with hierarchical clustering. Each responding clone was given a CD4 or CD8 phenotype based on the CD4+ and CD8+ repertoires, which had been sequenced separately. TCRdb's own reprocessing of the public reads used fastp at Q25 and MiXCR and kept productive beta chains. Rows with a matching CDR3 protein are joined into one entry that keeps the most common DNA and genes. V and J calls and clone size were set by TCRdb, not the authors. The table for this sample lists 400,000 or so distinct CDR3 sequences; 15% to 20% of them were counted only once. The ten biggest clones cover 7.5% to 9.5% of the sample.

Ficoll-Paque density gradient centrifugation was the method used to isolate PBMCs. From V the trimming removes 4 bases and from J it removes 5 bases, while the gene matches leave 8 bases of the junction unaccounted for. Sequences KGHDR (CDR1) and SFDVKD (CDR2) are obtained from the germline V gene. CDR3 length: 15 amino acids, cysteine to phenylalanine. Only the CDR3 DNA stays, 45 bases, in frame from base 1. The rearranged chain carries TRBV24-1 and TRBJ2-5, and TRBD2 aligns with 8 junction nucleotides. The specimen was PBMCs or a T cell subset sorted from them (not recorded which). The receptor was isolated from an adult woman who had mild COVID-19 (a few samples of this study predate the infection). The sample titles of this study are shuffled in the database, so cell type and time point are left out; the donor was told from shared clones. The DNA sequence reads TGTGCCACCAGTGACACCGGGGCGGGGGGTGAGACCCAGTACTTC. It encodes CATSDTGAGGETQYF.